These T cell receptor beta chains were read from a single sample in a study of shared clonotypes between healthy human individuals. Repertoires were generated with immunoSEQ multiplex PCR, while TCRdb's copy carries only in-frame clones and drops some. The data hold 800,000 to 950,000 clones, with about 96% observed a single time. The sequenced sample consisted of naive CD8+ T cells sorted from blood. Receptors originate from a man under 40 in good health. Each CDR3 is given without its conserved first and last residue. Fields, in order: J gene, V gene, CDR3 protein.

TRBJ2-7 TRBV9 ASSALAGGPYEQY
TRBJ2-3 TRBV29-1 SVTGLEVDTQY
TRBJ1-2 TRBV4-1 ASSQPQDRGPGYT
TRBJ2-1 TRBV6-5 ASSYLSSYNEQF
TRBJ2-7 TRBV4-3 ASSQEGLRSYEQY
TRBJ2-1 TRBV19 ASADLRAGVSYNEQF
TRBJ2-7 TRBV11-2 ASSVTPGQGSYEQY
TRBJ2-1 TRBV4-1 ASSQERQGLDNEQF
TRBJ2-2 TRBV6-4 ASSDRYTGELF
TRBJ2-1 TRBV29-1 SVYPPTGFDEQF